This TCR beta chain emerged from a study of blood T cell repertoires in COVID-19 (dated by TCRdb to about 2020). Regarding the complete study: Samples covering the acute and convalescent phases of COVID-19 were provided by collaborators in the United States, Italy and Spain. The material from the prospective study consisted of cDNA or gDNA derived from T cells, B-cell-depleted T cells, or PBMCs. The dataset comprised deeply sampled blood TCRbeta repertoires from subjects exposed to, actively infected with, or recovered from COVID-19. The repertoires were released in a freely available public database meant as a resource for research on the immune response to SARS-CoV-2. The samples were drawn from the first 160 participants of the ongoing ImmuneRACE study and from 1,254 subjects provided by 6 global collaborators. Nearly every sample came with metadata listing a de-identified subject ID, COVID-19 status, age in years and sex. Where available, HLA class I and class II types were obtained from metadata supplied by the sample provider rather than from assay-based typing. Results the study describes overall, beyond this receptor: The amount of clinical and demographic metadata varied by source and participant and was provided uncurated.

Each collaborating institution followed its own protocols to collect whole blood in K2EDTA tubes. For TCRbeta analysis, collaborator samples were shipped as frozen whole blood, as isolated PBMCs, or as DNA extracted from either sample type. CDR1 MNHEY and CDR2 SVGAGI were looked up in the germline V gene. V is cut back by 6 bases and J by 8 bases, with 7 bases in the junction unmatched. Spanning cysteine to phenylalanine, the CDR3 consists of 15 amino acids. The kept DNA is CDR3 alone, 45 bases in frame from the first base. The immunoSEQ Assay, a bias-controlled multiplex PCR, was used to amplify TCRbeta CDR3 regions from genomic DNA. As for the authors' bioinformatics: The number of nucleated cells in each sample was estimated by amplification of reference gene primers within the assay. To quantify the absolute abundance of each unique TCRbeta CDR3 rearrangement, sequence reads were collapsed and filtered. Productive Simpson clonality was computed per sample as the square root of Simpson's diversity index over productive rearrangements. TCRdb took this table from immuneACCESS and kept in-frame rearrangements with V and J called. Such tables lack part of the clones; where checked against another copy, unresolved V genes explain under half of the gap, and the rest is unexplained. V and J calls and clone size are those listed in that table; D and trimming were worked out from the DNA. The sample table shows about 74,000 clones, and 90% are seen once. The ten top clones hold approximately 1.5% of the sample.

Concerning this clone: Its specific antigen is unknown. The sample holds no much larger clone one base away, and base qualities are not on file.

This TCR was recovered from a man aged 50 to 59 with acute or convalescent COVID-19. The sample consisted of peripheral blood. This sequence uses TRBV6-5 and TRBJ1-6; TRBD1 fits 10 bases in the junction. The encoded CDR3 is CASREGQGWDSPLHF. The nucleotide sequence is TGTGCCAGCAGGGAGGGACAGGGGTGGGATTCACCCCTCCACTTT.